The 23 T cell receptor beta chains in this list originate from one sample, sequenced in a study of shared clonotypes between healthy human individuals. The method was immunoSEQ multiplex PCR; TCRdb's version includes in-frame clones alone and lacks a portion of them. The table has some 450,000 clones, roughly three quarters seen once. Source material: PBMCs. The receptors here all came from a woman aged 40 to 50 in good health. Some clones in this sample may be carry-over from other donors' samples.

V usage is TRBV10-3 and J usage is TRBJ2-7; 10 bases line up with TRBD1. Unmatched junction bases numbered 10, after V lost 4 bases and J lost 4 bases. Germline-derived CDR1 and CDR2 are ENHRY and SYGVKD. The length of the CDR3 is 16 residues. The CDR3 region is CAISVRATGGGYEQYF. The CDR3 DNA sequence: TGTGCCATCAGTGTAAGGGCGACAGGGGGCGGTTACGAGCAGTACTTC.

The rearrangement uses TRBV30 and TRBJ2-7; TRBD1 is a possible D gene (5 bases). Germline CDR1 and CDR2: GTSNPN and SVGIG (reference sequence). V gave up 2 bases and J gave up 3 bases, with 8 bases separating them. The CDR3 covers 12 residues. CDR3 DNA: TGTGCCTGGAGTTTGCAGGGCTACGAGCAGTACTTC. It translates to CAWSLQGYEQYF.

Details on this clone: A read error is likely here: a far larger clone is one base away. The rearrangement links TRBV6-6 to TRBJ2-7; 9 bases fit TRBD1. The CDR3 runs 15 residues. Germline V gene data show CDR1 as MNHNY and CDR2 as SVGAGI (reference sequence). This CDR3 reads CAGRPDRGGGYEQYF. The CDR3 DNA follows: TGTGCCGGCAGACCAGACAGGGGGGGAGGCTACGAGCAGTACTTC.

The gene calls are TRBV28 and TRBJ2-7; D unresolved. Germline V gene lookup returns CDR1 MDHEN and CDR2 SYDVKM. The CDR3 consists of 15 residues. V was trimmed by 5 bases and J by 2 bases, leaving 16 bases between them. In DNA form, the CDR3 reads TGTGCCAGCAGTCTCCCGGCAGGTATGGCCTACGAGCAGTACTTC. It is translated as CASSLPAGMAYEQYF.

About this clone itself: This sample includes further DNA sequences coding for the same CDR3. The chain is built from TRBV6-1 and TRBJ2-1; unclear D gene. The germline CDR1 and CDR2 sequences are MNHNS and SASEGT. With 0 bases removed from V and 4 bases from J, the gap between germline ends came to 4 bases. The CDR3 loop spans 13 amino acids. CDR3 nucleotides: TGTGCCAGCAGTGAAGCCAGTTACAATGAGCAGTTCTTC. Translated: CASSEASYNEQFF.

The chain recombines TRBV7-6 with TRBJ1-1, with D possibly being TRBD1 (5 bases). The CDR3 has 13 amino acids. Trimming took 2 bases from V and 11 from J, leaving 15 bases between them. Germline V gives CDR1 SGHVS, CDR2 FNYEAQ. As DNA, the CDR3 is TGTGCCAGCAGCTTAAGGCAGGGCCGTTTGGCTTTCTTT. Its protein product is CASSLRQGRLAFF.

As regards this clone: A far more abundant clone sits one base away, making this likely a read error. The chain recombines TRBV7-9 with TRBJ1-5; D ambiguous. Germline lookup yields CDR1 SEHNR and CDR2 FQNEAQ (reference sequence). Trimming took off 5 bases at V and 6 bases at J, with 8 bases between the two ends. The CDR3 extends over 12 amino acids. CDR3 residues: CASSRTGQPQHF. The CDR3 nucleotides are TGTGCCAGCAGCCGGACTGGTCAGCCCCAGCATTTT.

The chain links TRBV6-1 to TRBJ2-5; D possibly corresponds to TRBD1 (6 bases). Trimming cost V 1 base and J 4 bases, with 10 bases left between them. This CDR3 contains 14 residues. Germline values: CDR1 MNHNS, CDR2 SASEGT. Written as DNA, the CDR3 is TGTGCCAGCAGTGAAGGGGGGCTAGGAGAGACCCAGTACTTC. Its protein is CASSEGGLGETQYF.

The V and J genes are TRBV9 and TRBJ1-2; D is ambiguous. CDR3 length: 16 amino acids. The V gene's germline CDR1 is SGDLS and CDR2 YYNGEE. Trimming removed 4 bases from V and 0 bases from J, with 16 bases in between. CDR3 amino acids: CASSPPGGGANYGYTF. CDR3 DNA sequence: TGTGCCAGCAGCCCTCCGGGTGGTGGAGCTAACTATGGCTACACCTTC.

This chain uses TRBV27 with TRBJ1-3, with D uncertain. The CDR3 extends over 13 amino acids. Trimming took off 6 bases at V and 6 bases at J, with 12 bases between the two ends. In germline, CDR1 is MNHEY, CDR2 SMNVEV (reference sequence). The CDR3 reads CASRPSGQNTIYF. The CDR3 coding sequence is TGTGCCAGCAGACCTTCCGGGCAAAACACCATATATTTT.

The chain employs TRBV18 and TRBJ2-3, with TRBD1 identical over 7 bases. The CDR3 is 15 amino acids. Germline V CDR1 and CDR2: KGHSH, LQKENI. V lost 5 bases and J lost 0; bases outside the gene matches: 5. CDR3 in amino acids: CASSNRGSSTDTQYF. DNA of the CDR3: TGTGCCAGCTCAAACAGGGGTTCTAGCACAGATACGCAGTATTTT.

This clone was counted only a few times. The genes are TRBV5-1 and TRBJ2-7; D unresolved. The CDR3 spans 13 residues. Germline CDR1 SGHRS, CDR2 YFSETQ. V was shortened by 0 bases and J by 2 bases, with 6 bases between the two germline ends. CDR3 region: CASSLDIAYEQYF. The CDR3 region has the DNA TGCGCCAGCAGCTTGGACATAGCCTACGAGCAGTACTTC.

This chain connects TRBV7-9 to TRBJ1-4; D gene unclear. CDR3 length: 15 residues. V was cut by 3 bases and J by 7 bases, with 15 bases left in between. Germline CDR1 is SEHNR and CDR2 is FQNEAQ (reference sequence). The CDR3 here is CASSFAGSNPEKLFF. The CDR3 DNA sequence: TGTGCCAGCAGCTTCGCGGGGTCTAATCCTGAAAAACTGTTTTTT.

The rearrangement uses TRBV4-1 and TRBJ1-1, with a weak D call TRBD1 (5 bases). The CDR3 consists of 13 residues. V was shortened by 4 bases and J by 5 bases, with 11 bases between the two germline ends. Germline loops: CDR1 MGHRA, CDR2 YSYEKL. The CDR3 protein is CASSLRGETEAFF. The CDR3 DNA is TGCGCCAGCAGCCTCCGGGGGGAGACTGAAGCTTTCTTT.

The chain links TRBV7-9 to TRBJ2-1, with D perhaps TRBD1 or TRBD2 (5 bases each). V was shortened by 5 bases and J by 2 bases, with 25 bases between the two germline ends. CDR1 is SEHNR, CDR2 FQNEAQ, per germline (reference sequence). CDR3 length equals 19 residues. CDR3 amino acids: CASSPRPRGRSDTYNEQFF. CDR3 in DNA: TGTGCCAGCAGCCCCCGGCCCCGGGGACGGTCTGATACCTACAATGAGCAGTTCTTC.

V is TRBV2 and J is TRBJ1-5, with D unclear. Germline V gives CDR1 SNHLY, CDR2 FYNNEI. CDR3 length equals 13 residues. Deletions cut 4 bases from V and 3 bases from J, with 7 bases between. The CDR3: CASSVRINQPQHF. The CDR3 DNA follows: TGTGCCAGCAGTGTGCGGATCAATCAGCCCCAGCATTTT.

There are a few counts of this clone. The chain combines TRBV30 with TRBJ2-5; 8 bases are shared with TRBD1. J lost 7 bases, V lost 6 bases, and 7 bases had no gene match. Germline CDR1 is GTSNPN and CDR2 is SVGIG (reference sequence). The CDR3 is 12 amino acids. In nucleotides, the CDR3 is TGTGCCTGCAGGGGGCAGCGAGGGACCCAGTACTTC. Its translation: CACRGQRGTQYF.

The CDR3 nucleotides read TGTGCCAGCAGCAGTGACAGGGAGCGTTTCCAGCCCCAGCATTTT. This codes for CASSSDRERFQPQHF. The gene calls are TRBV7-9 and TRBJ1-5, with 7 nucleotides matching TRBD1. Germline CDR1 and CDR2: SEHNR and FQNEAQ (reference sequence). Trimming cost V 5 bases and J 7 bases; bases outside gene matches: 11. The CDR3 is made up of 15 amino acids.

This clone was found once. The chain joins TRBV28 to TRBJ2-1; TRBD1 matches at 8 bases. Germline loops: CDR1 MDHEN, CDR2 SYDVKM. Trimming cost V 5 bases and J 4 bases; bases outside gene matches: 7. The CDR3 is 15 amino acids. The CDR3 is CASSQGTGRYNEQFF. The CDR3 coding sequence is TGTGCCAGCAGTCAGGGGACAGGCAGGTACAATGAGCAGTTCTTC.

The V gene is TRBV18, the J gene TRBJ2-1; 7 positions agree with TRBD1. This CDR3 has 14 residues. After removal of 5 bases from V and 4 bases from J, the junction contained 5 bases not matched to a gene. In germline, CDR1 is KGHSH, CDR2 LQKENI. CDR3 loop: CASSSRTGYNEQFF. The CDR3 DNA reads as TGTGCCAGCTCATCCAGGACAGGATACAATGAGCAGTTCTTC. The complete variable domain, with remaining parts taken from reference TRBV18 and TRBJ2-1, reads NAGVMQNPRHLVRRRGQEARLRCSPMKGHSHVYWYRQLPEEGLKFMVYLQKENIIDESGMPKERFSAEFPKEGPSILRIQQVVRGDSAAYFCASSSRTGYNEQFFGPGTRLTVL.

V is TRBV9 and J is TRBJ1-3, with D possibly being TRBD1 (5 bases). Germline loops: CDR1 SGDLS, CDR2 YYNGEE. The CDR3 consists of 17 residues. Deletions cut 0 bases from V and 2 bases from J, with 15 bases between. As DNA, the CDR3 is TGTGCCAGCAGCGTAGCTACGTCGGGGGGGACTGGAAACACCATATATTTT. Translation: CASSVATSGGTGNTIYF.

The chain carries TRBV18 and TRBJ2-7; D may be TRBD2 (5 bases). CDR1 KGHSH and CDR2 LQKENI come from the germline V gene. V was pared by 3 bases and J by 3 bases, with 12 bases between. This CDR3 has 14 amino acids. Written as DNA, the CDR3 is TGTGCCAGCTCACCGTGGACTTCCGACTACGAGCAGTACTTC. It yields the protein CASSPWTSDYEQYF.

The chain uses TRBV7-8 and TRBJ2-7; D remains unclear. The CDR3 contains 13 residues. The V end lost 0 bases, the J end lost 2 bases, and 5 bases lay between the germline ends. Germline V CDR1 and CDR2: SGHVS, FQNEAQ. The CDR3 nucleotides read TGTGCCAGCAGCTTAGCCTCGGCCTACGAGCAGTACTTC. Translation: CASSLASAYEQYF.